The clone carrying this TCR beta chain turned up a few times. TCRdb re-called the 5' RACE reads through MiXCR, storing one row per CDR3 protein. The sample includes 90,000 to 130,000 distinct CDR3 sequences, over 15% of them seen just once. The germline gives CDR1 MNHEY, CDR2 SVGEGT. The CDR3 extends over 12 amino acids. Trimming cost V 6 bases and J 1 base, with 6 bases left between them. The sample originates from a study of T-cell memory formation after mild COVID-19. The receptor comes from a man between 18 and 35 years old who had mild COVID-19 (a few samples of this study predate the infection). Cell type and time point are not known. The chain recombines TRBV6-2 or TRBV6-3 with TRBJ2-5, with D unclear. The sequenced material came from PBMCs or a T cell subset sorted from them (not recorded which). The CDR3 coding sequence is TGTGCCAGCAGCCAGACCCAAGAGACCCAGTACTTC. Amino acid sequence: CASSQTQETQYF.